Below, 19 T cell receptor beta chains from the same sample are listed, as sequenced in a study of hypomethylating agent response in myelodysplastic syndrome. Clones were sequenced by immunoSEQ multiplex PCR, and TCRdb holds only the in-frame ones, with some missing. The sample lists approximately 5,000 clones, around 81% seen once, with roughly 17% in the top ten. The material sequenced was bone marrow, taken before or after starting hypomethylating agent treatment for myelodysplastic syndrome (not recorded which). The receptors derive from a human donor with myelodysplastic syndrome.

This clone occurred a few times. This chain's CDR3 is CASSLGPSGGHEQYF. CDR3 bases: TGTGCCAGCAGCTTAGGTCCTAGCGGGGGTCACGAGCAGTACTTC. The J gene is TRBJ2-7, the V gene TRBV27, with 10 bases fitting TRBD2. The ends lost 6 bases at V and 5 bases at J; junction bases unmatched: 10. Looked up from germline, CDR1 is MNHEY and CDR2 is SMNVEV (reference sequence). The CDR3 consists of 15 residues.

This chain connects TRBV6-4 to TRBJ2-6, with 14 bases identical to TRBD2. Germline lookup yields CDR1 MRHNA and CDR2 SNTAGT. Unmatched junction bases numbered 2, after V lost 5 bases and J lost 2 bases. The CDR3 runs to 17 residues. The CDR3 region is CASSLGLAGAGANVLTF. CDR3 in DNA: TGTGCCAGCAGTCTGGGACTAGCGGGGGCTGGGGCCAACGTCCTGACTTTC.

This chain connects TRBV4-3 to TRBJ2-1; D gene ambiguous. Trimming stripped 0 bases from V and 4 bases from J, with 4 bases between. Germline CDR1 is LGHNA and CDR2 is YSLEER. CDR3 length: 13 amino acids. CDR3 nucleotide sequence: TGCGCCAGCAGCCAAGAGTCTTACAATGAGCAGTTCTTC. Residues: CASSQESYNEQFF.

The chain couples TRBV5-6 to TRBJ2-7; TRBD1 agrees at 8 bases. After removal of 4 bases from V and 7 bases from J, the junction contained 4 bases not matched to a gene. Germline V CDR1 and CDR2: SGHDT, YYEEEE. CDR3 length: 12 residues. CDR3 sequence reads: CASSGGQVEQYF. The CDR3 DNA reads as TGTGCCAGCAGCGGGGGACAGGTAGAGCAGTACTTC.

The table lists this clone with a count of one. The rearrangement joins TRBV2 to TRBJ2-3; TRBD2 matches 8 bases. J lost 3 bases, V lost 1 base, and 6 bases had no gene match. Germline V gene sequence: CDR1 SNHLY, CDR2 FYNNEI. This CDR3 spans 16 amino acids. Here the CDR3 reads CASSEVGSGATDTQYF. CDR3 DNA: TGTGCCAGCAGTGAAGTGGGTAGCGGGGCGACAGATACGCAGTATTTT.

This clone was seen only a few times. The V gene is TRBV7-9, the J gene TRBJ1-3; D is uncertain. CDR3 length: 14 amino acids. Germline loops: CDR1 SEHNR, CDR2 FQNEAQ (reference sequence). The V and J ends lost 3 bases and 0 bases respectively, with 6 bases between them. CDR3 loop: CASSFSVSGNTIYF. As DNA, the CDR3 is TGTGCCAGCAGCTTCAGTGTCTCTGGAAACACCATATATTTT. The complete variable domain, with remaining parts taken from reference TRBV7-9 and TRBJ1-3, reads DTGVSQNPRHKITKRGQNVTFRCDPISEHNRLYWYRQTLGQGPEFLTYFQNEAQLEKSRLLSDRFSAERPKGSFSTLEIQRTEQGDSAMYLCASSFSVSGNTIYFGEGSWLTVV.

This sequence joins TRBV11-2 and TRBJ2-7, with 7 bases that match TRBD1. CDR1 and CDR2 from the germline V gene are SGHAT and FQNNGV. V lost 10 bases and J lost 4; bases outside the gene matches: 4. The CDR3 totals 11 residues. The CDR3 sequence: CATGQRYEQYF. In DNA, the CDR3 is TGTGCCACGGGACAGAGATACGAGCAGTACTTC. The full variable domain, its missing parts supplied by reference TRBV11-2 and TRBJ2-7, is EAGVAQSPRYKIIEKRQSVAFWCNPISGHATLYWYQQILGQGPKLLIQFQNNGVVDDSQLPKDRFSAERLKGVDSTLKIQPAKLEDSAVYLCATGQRYEQYFGPGTRLTVT.

This clone occurred once. The chain combines TRBV19 with TRBJ2-5; D remains unclear. The assigned J gene may be wrong: the sequence end matches TRBJ2-7 better. This CDR3 has 14 amino acids. Germline CDR1 and CDR2: LNHDA and SQIVND (reference sequence). The CDR3 reads CASSIRAENYEQYF. For the CDR3, the DNA is TGTGCCAGTAGTATAAGGGCAGAGAACTACGAGCAGTACTTC.

V usage is TRBV6-5 and J usage is TRBJ1-2; maybe TRBD1 (6 bases). Germline CDR1 MNHEY, CDR2 SVGAGI. Between the trimmed V and J ends, which lost 6 bases and 4 bases, there was a span of 9 bases. The CDR3 has 12 amino acids. The DNA of the CDR3 is TGTGCCAGCAGCCTGGACAGCTATGGCTACACCTTC. Encoded protein: CASSLDSYGYTF.

V and J are TRBV25-1 and TRBJ1-2, with D possibly TRBD1 on 5 matching bases. CDR1 is MGHDK, CDR2 SYGVNS, per germline. V was cut by 2 bases and J by 4 bases, with 14 bases left in between. CDR3 length: 15 residues. CDR3 region: CASSEGGGMGYGYTF. DNA of the CDR3: TGTGCCAGCAGTGAAGGGGGGGGGATGGGCTATGGCTACACCTTC.

This chain uses TRBV29-1 with TRBJ2-3; D is ambiguous. V dropped 5 bases and J dropped 0 bases, with 6 bases sitting between them. This CDR3 is 12 amino acids long. Per the germline V gene, CDR1 is SQVTM and CDR2 is ANQGSEA. The CDR3 loop is CSVSTSTDTQYF. The CDR3 region has the DNA TGCAGCGTTTCGACGAGCACAGATACGCAGTATTTT.

This clone has just one count. The chain joins TRBV7-7 to TRBJ2-6; the D call may be TRBD1 or TRBD2 (6 bases each). The germline V and J ends were trimmed by 5 bases and 1 base, with 15 bases remaining between them. This CDR3 is built from 17 residues. Germline V gives CDR1 SSHAT, CDR2 FNYEAQ (reference sequence). DNA for the CDR3: TGTGCCAGCAGCCCCCGAAGGGGGGAATCTGGGGCCAACGTCCTGACTTTC. Its protein is CASSPRRGESGANVLTF.

The chain couples TRBV27 to TRBJ2-1, with D hard to call. The germline V gene has CDR1 MNHEY and CDR2 SMNVEV (reference sequence). Deletions cut 6 bases from V and 0 bases from J, with 9 bases between. The CDR3 extends over 14 amino acids. CDR3 loop: CASSLHGSYNEQFF. CDR3 DNA: TGTGCCAGCAGCCTGCACGGCTCCTACAATGAGCAGTTCTTC.

V usage is TRBV6-5 and J usage is TRBJ2-3, with TRBD2 matching 7 bases. The CDR3 runs to 13 residues. V was pared by 10 bases and J by 5 bases, with 9 bases of the junction left unmatched. Germline CDR1 is MNHEY and CDR2 is SVGAGI. The CDR3 DNA follows: TGTGCCACCTCACCGGGAGGCGGAGATACGCAGTATTTT. Translating it yields CATSPGGGDTQYF.

The V call is TRBV6-1, the J call TRBJ2-1; D is unclear. Germline CDR1 MNHNS, CDR2 SASEGT. The CDR3 runs 14 residues. Trimming shortened V by 6 bases and J by 5 bases, and 14 bases separated the two germline ends. Here the CDR3 DNA reads TGTGCCAGCAGCGCGACGTCCAGGAACAATGAGCAGTTCTTC. Translating gives CASSATSRNNEQFF.

This chain's CDR3 is CACSSGQTNEKLFF. For the CDR3, the DNA is TGTGCCTGTTCGTCCGGACAGACTAATGAAAAACTGTTTTTT. The chain carries TRBV30 and TRBJ1-4, with D possibly being TRBD1 (6 bases). In germline, CDR1 is GTSNPN, CDR2 SVGIG (reference sequence). CDR3 size: 14 residues. The V and J ends lost 6 bases and 2 bases respectively, with 13 bases between them.

The gene calls are TRBV5-6 and TRBJ1-4; 12 bases are shared with TRBD1. From germline, CDR1 is SGHDT and CDR2 YYEEEE. Trimming cost V 2 bases and J 8 bases; bases outside gene matches: 10. This CDR3 region has 17 residues. The CDR3 region has the DNA TGTGCCAGCAGCTTACGGCCGGTCGGGACAGGGGGCGAAAAACTGTTTTTT. Translating it yields CASSLRPVGTGGEKLFF.

The chain links TRBV5-1 to TRBJ1-2; D unclear. V was shortened by 1 base and J by 4 bases, with 11 bases between the two germline ends. Germline assignment: CDR1 SGHRS and CDR2 YFSETQ. The CDR3 spans 14 residues. CDR3 protein: CASSLPGPSYGYTF. The CDR3 bases are TGCGCCAGCAGCTTGCCCGGCCCCAGCTATGGCTACACCTTC.

The chain recombines TRBV5-1 with TRBJ1-4, with a possible D match to TRBD1 (6 bases). The CDR3 is made up of 14 amino acids. Germline V gene lookup returns CDR1 SGHRS and CDR2 YFSETQ. V lost 1 base and J 8 bases, leaving 12 bases between the germline ends. This chain's CDR3 is CASSLSQGWEKLFF. CDR3 nucleotides: TGCGCCAGCAGCTTGTCCCAGGGGTGGGAAAAACTGTTTTTT.